Listed below are T cell receptor beta chains from one sample, sequenced in a study of tumor and adjacent non-tumor tissue in lung cancer. TCRdb redid the calling of the multiplex PCR reads with MiXCR, one entry per CDR3 protein. The table includes about 200,000 distinct CDR3 sequences, approximately 74% detected once. What was sequenced was lung tumor tissue. Receptors originate from a man in his sixties with non-small cell lung cancer. CDR3s include the opening cysteine and the closing phenylalanine or tryptophan. The order of the fields is V gene, J gene, D gene, clone size, CDR3 DNA, CDR3 protein. A D gene is named only where the DNA matches it firmly. Size is stated for part of the rows, as once, few or many counts, or as a class when the clone is expanded.

v_gene: TRBV20-1; j_gene: TRBJ2-1; d_gene: TRBD2; abundance: once; CDR3nt: TGCAGTGCTATTAGCGGGGGCCCTTCCAATGAGCAGTTCTTC; CDR3aa: CSAISGGPSNEQFF
v_gene: TRBV10-3; j_gene: TRBJ2-3; d_gene: TRBD2; abundance: -; CDR3nt: TGTACCATCGCCATTAGGAGCGGGGGGCCATTCGGCACAAATACGCAGTATTTT; CDR3aa: CTIAIRSGGPFGTNTQYF
v_gene: TRBV6-1; j_gene: TRBJ2-7; d_gene: -; abundance: -; CDR3nt: TGTGCCAGCAACGCACCGGGATTCAGCTACGAGCAGTACTTC; CDR3aa: CASNAPGFSYEQYF
v_gene: TRBV6-2/TRBV6-3; j_gene: TRBJ1-5; d_gene: -; abundance: few; CDR3nt: TGTGCCAGCAGTGAAGGGGATAGCAATCAGCCCCAGCATTTT; CDR3aa: CASSEGDSNQPQHF
v_gene: TRBV20-1; j_gene: TRBJ2-7; d_gene: -; abundance: once; CDR3nt: TGCAGTGCGCCACTAGCAGGAGGGCCGTGCGAGCAGTACTTC; CDR3aa: CSAPLAGGPCEQYF
v_gene: TRBV6-1; j_gene: TRBJ2-1; d_gene: -; abundance: -; CDR3nt: TGTGCCAGCAGCGAAGTTCGGGCAGACTACAATGAGCAGTTCTTC; CDR3aa: CASSEVRADYNEQFF
v_gene: TRBV5-6; j_gene: TRBJ2-7; d_gene: -; abundance: many; CDR3nt: TGTGCCAGCAGCCACGAAGGCGAGCAGTACTTC; CDR3aa: CASSHEGEQYF
v_gene: TRBV5-5; j_gene: TRBJ1-2; d_gene: TRBD1; abundance: -; CDR3nt: TGTGCCAGCAGCGAGCGGGACAGTGGGAACTATGGCTACACCTTC; CDR3aa: CASSERDSGNYGYTF
v_gene: TRBV5-1; j_gene: TRBJ2-5; d_gene: TRBD2; abundance: -; CDR3nt: TGCGCCAGCAGCCTAGCTAGCGGGAGCGTAGAGACCCAGCACTTC; CDR3aa: CASSLASGSVETQHF
v_gene: TRBV29-1; j_gene: TRBJ2-3; d_gene: -; abundance: -; CDR3nt: TGCAGCGTTGAGATGGGTAGTAGCACATATAAGCAGTATTTT; CDR3aa: CSVEMGSSTYKQYF
v_gene: TRBV6-1; j_gene: TRBJ1-5; d_gene: TRBD1; abundance: -; CDR3nt: TGTGCCAGCAGTGAATCAGGGGGAAATCAGCCCCAGCATTTT; CDR3aa: CASSESGGNQPQHF
v_gene: TRBV29-1; j_gene: TRBJ2-3; d_gene: -; abundance: -; CDR3nt: TGCAGTGCTCAGGGTTTGACCACAAATACGCAGTATTTT; CDR3aa: CSAQGLTTNTQYF
v_gene: TRBV20-1; j_gene: TRBJ1-6; d_gene: -; abundance: -; CDR3nt: TGCAGTGTTTCTACCCCACGGGGGGCTAATTCACCCCTCCACTTT; CDR3aa: CSVSTPRGANSPLHF
v_gene: TRBV20-1; j_gene: TRBJ2-1; d_gene: -; abundance: few; CDR3nt: TGCAGTGCCCTCGGGGGGCAAGGTGAGCAGTTCTTC; CDR3aa: CSALGGQGEQFF
v_gene: TRBV6-5; j_gene: TRBJ1-5; d_gene: TRBD1; abundance: once; CDR3nt: TGTACCAGCAGACGGGACAGGGGGGGACAGCCCCAGCATTTT; CDR3aa: CTSRRDRGGQPQHF
v_gene: TRBV12-3/TRBV12-4; j_gene: TRBJ1-5; d_gene: -; abundance: -; CDR3nt: TGTGCCAGCAGTCCCCGAATGGGGAATCAGCCCCAGCATTTT; CDR3aa: CASSPRMGNQPQHF
v_gene: TRBV20-1; j_gene: TRBJ1-1; d_gene: TRBD1; abundance: -; CDR3nt: TGCAGTGCTAGGCGGAGGGGGCGAGACACTGAAGCTTTCTTT; CDR3aa: CSARRRGRDTEAFF
v_gene: TRBV4-3; j_gene: TRBJ1-5; d_gene: TRBD1; abundance: -; CDR3nt: TGCGCCAGCAGCCAAGATAACAGGGGGTCTCAGCCCCAGCATTTT; CDR3aa: CASSQDNRGSQPQHF
v_gene: TRBV4-2; j_gene: TRBJ2-1; d_gene: -; abundance: many; CDR3nt: TGTGCCAGCAGGGGAGGGGGTTCCTACAATGAGCAGTTCTTC; CDR3aa: CASRGGGSYNEQFF
v_gene: TRBV20-1; j_gene: TRBJ2-3; d_gene: -; abundance: many; CDR3nt: TGCAGTGCTAGATCGGGGACAGATACGCAGTATTTT; CDR3aa: CSARSGTDTQYF
v_gene: TRBV20-1; j_gene: TRBJ2-4; d_gene: -; abundance: few; CDR3nt: TGCAGTGCTAGCGGGGGGCCGGTTGAGACCAAAAACATTCAGTACTTC; CDR3aa: CSASGGPVETKNIQYF
v_gene: TRBV4-2; j_gene: TRBJ2-3; d_gene: TRBD2; abundance: few; CDR3nt: TGTGCCAGCAGCCAAGGCGAGCGGGAGCAGGATACGCAGTATTTT; CDR3aa: CASSQGEREQDTQYF
v_gene: TRBV29-1; j_gene: TRBJ1-1; d_gene: -; abundance: -; CDR3nt: -; CDR3aa: CSVAGGSADAFF
v_gene: TRBV29-1; j_gene: TRBJ2-7; d_gene: -; abundance: -; CDR3nt: TGCAGTGTTGAAGATCACTCCCGGGGTCAAATTTCCTACGAGCAGTACTTC; CDR3aa: CSVEDHSRGQISYEQYF
v_gene: TRBV29-1; j_gene: TRBJ2-2; d_gene: -; abundance: many; CDR3nt: TGCAGCGTCGAGGCAGGGGCCCACACCGGGGAGCTGTTTTTT; CDR3aa: CSVEAGAHTGELFF
v_gene: TRBV5-4; j_gene: TRBJ2-3; d_gene: -; abundance: -; CDR3nt: TGTGCCAGCAGCTCGAAGAGCACAGGTACGCAGTATTTT; CDR3aa: CASSSKSTGTQYF
v_gene: TRBV11-2; j_gene: TRBJ2-1; d_gene: -; abundance: -; CDR3nt: TGTGCCGGAGCGGGTAGTGGGGGGGCGGGCAATGAGCTGTTCTTC; CDR3aa: CAGAGSGGAGNELFF
v_gene: TRBV28; j_gene: TRBJ1-6; d_gene: -; abundance: -; CDR3nt: TGTGCCAGCAGTAGAAACAGGGCACCCAATTCACCCCTCCAATTT; CDR3aa: CASSRNRAPNSPLQF
v_gene: TRBV6-2/TRBV6-3; j_gene: TRBJ1-2; d_gene: -; abundance: -; CDR3nt: TGTGCCAGCAGTTCCGCAGGACGGGTAACTAACTATGGCTACACCTTC; CDR3aa: CASSSAGRVTNYGYTF
v_gene: TRBV20-1; j_gene: TRBJ2-3; d_gene: TRBD2; abundance: -; CDR3nt: TGCAGTGTTCCCATTCCCTCCGGCGGGGGGGCCGGAATCACAGATACGCAGTATTTT; CDR3aa: CSVPIPSGGGAGITDTQYF
v_gene: TRBV10-3; j_gene: TRBJ1-2; d_gene: -; abundance: many; CDR3nt: TGTGCCATCAGTGAGACACAGGGATTGAACACCTTC; CDR3aa: CAISETQGLNTF
v_gene: TRBV12-3/TRBV12-4; j_gene: TRBJ2-5; d_gene: TRBD1; abundance: many; CDR3nt: TGTGCCAGCAGGGGACAGGGTCGAGAGACCCAGTACTTC; CDR3aa: CASRGQGRETQYF
v_gene: TRBV5-6; j_gene: TRBJ1-6; d_gene: -; abundance: -; CDR3nt: TGTGCCATCAGCGAATGGTCAGCCAAAAATTCACCCCTCTACTTT; CDR3aa: CAISEWSAKNSPLYF
v_gene: TRBV5-4; j_gene: TRBJ2-3; d_gene: TRBD1; abundance: -; CDR3nt: TGTGCCAGCAGCCTAGGCAGGGGGCCGGCAGATACGCAGTATTTT; CDR3aa: CASSLGRGPADTQYF
v_gene: TRBV20-1; j_gene: TRBJ2-1; d_gene: TRBD2; abundance: many; CDR3nt: TGCAGTGCTAGAGATTCGGGACTAGCGATAAATGAGCAGTTCTTC; CDR3aa: CSARDSGLAINEQFF
v_gene: TRBV12-3/TRBV12-4; j_gene: TRBJ2-7; d_gene: TRBD1; abundance: -; CDR3nt: TGTGTCAGCAGCGTGCCCGGACAGGGAAACTACGAGCAGTACTTC; CDR3aa: CVSSVPGQGNYEQYF
v_gene: TRBV28; j_gene: TRBJ2-3; d_gene: -; abundance: -; CDR3nt: TGTGCCGGCAGTTCCCAAGAGTGGTCAGGTACGCAGTATTTT; CDR3aa: CAGSSQEWSGTQYF
v_gene: TRBV6-6; j_gene: TRBJ2-7; d_gene: -; abundance: -; CDR3nt: TGTGCCGGCAGTTACAAGCGGACAGATTCCTACGAGCAGTACTTC; CDR3aa: CAGSYKRTDSYEQYF
v_gene: TRBV6-1; j_gene: TRBJ1-1; d_gene: -; abundance: -; CDR3nt: TGTGCCAGCAGAGGGACCGCCTCGAACACTGAAGCTTTCTTT; CDR3aa: CASRGTASNTEAFF
v_gene: TRBV11-1; j_gene: TRBJ1-4; d_gene: -; abundance: -; CDR3nt: TGTGCCAGTAGCTTTGGCCTGGACGGAAATGAAAAACTGTTTTTT; CDR3aa: CASSFGLDGNEKLFF
v_gene: TRBV12-3/TRBV12-4; j_gene: TRBJ2-3; d_gene: -; abundance: -; CDR3nt: TGTGCCAGCAGTTACGGGCCCTCAACAGATACGCATTATTTT; CDR3aa: CASSYGPSTDTHYF
v_gene: TRBV4-2; j_gene: TRBJ1-4; d_gene: TRBD1; abundance: -; CDR3nt: TGTGCCAGCAGCCCCCGGGACAGCCCTAATGAAAAACTGTTTTTT; CDR3aa: CASSPRDSPNEKLFF
v_gene: TRBV11-2; j_gene: TRBJ2-7; d_gene: -; abundance: many; CDR3nt: TGTGCCAGCAGCTTAGGGCCGGCAAGCTCCTACGAGCAGTACTTC; CDR3aa: CASSLGPASSYEQYF
v_gene: TRBV28; j_gene: TRBJ1-2; d_gene: -; abundance: -; CDR3nt: TGTGCCAATAGCGAAGCCGGGATAACGAATGGCTACACCTTC; CDR3aa: CANSEAGITNGYTF
v_gene: TRBV7-9; j_gene: TRBJ1-1; d_gene: -; abundance: -; CDR3nt: TGTGCCAGCAGCTTGACAGAACGGGCTTTCTTT; CDR3aa: CASSLTERAFF
v_gene: TRBV4-1; j_gene: TRBJ2-1; d_gene: TRBD2; abundance: once; CDR3nt: TGCGCCAGCAGCCTGGTGGGCGGGAGGACCCATGAGCAGTTCTTT; CDR3aa: CASSLVGGRTHEQFF
v_gene: TRBV29-1; j_gene: TRBJ2-7; d_gene: TRBD1; abundance: few; CDR3nt: TGCAGTACAAAAAGGGACAGGGCGTCGACGGAGCAGCACTTC; CDR3aa: CSTKRDRASTEQHF
v_gene: TRBV28; j_gene: TRBJ2-5; d_gene: -; abundance: many; CDR3nt: TGTGCCACCTCGTGGGCCCGGGAGACCCAGTACTTC; CDR3aa: CATSWARETQYF
v_gene: TRBV11-3; j_gene: TRBJ2-1; d_gene: TRBD2; abundance: -; CDR3nt: TGTGCCAGCAGCCCGACTTGCGGGAGTGGGCAGTTCTTC; CDR3aa: CASSPTCGSGQFF
v_gene: TRBV11-3; j_gene: TRBJ2-5; d_gene: -; abundance: -; CDR3nt: TGTGCCAGCAGCTTGGGGGGGGCTCAAGAGATCCAGTGCTTC; CDR3aa: CASSLGGAQEIQCF
v_gene: TRBV10-2; j_gene: TRBJ2-3; d_gene: -; abundance: -; CDR3nt: TGCGCCAGCAGTGAGTGGGGGGTAGTAGACCAGCCCCAGTATTTT; CDR3aa: CASSEWGVVDQPQYF
v_gene: TRBV4-1; j_gene: TRBJ1-1; d_gene: TRBD1; abundance: -; CDR3nt: TGCGCCAGCAGCCAAGAAGGGACAGGGGGTAAGATTTCCTTT; CDR3aa: CASSQEGTGGKISF
v_gene: TRBV20-1; j_gene: TRBJ1-6; d_gene: -; abundance: -; CDR3nt: TGCAGTGCTAGAGGTGGGGGGACCTATTCGCCCCTTCACTTT; CDR3aa: CSARGGGTYSPLHF
v_gene: TRBV5-6; j_gene: TRBJ1-1; d_gene: -; abundance: -; CDR3nt: TGTGCCAGCAGCTTAAGGCGGTTCACTGAAGCTTTCTTT; CDR3aa: CASSLRRFTEAFF
v_gene: TRBV20-1; j_gene: TRBJ2-5; d_gene: TRBD2; abundance: -; CDR3nt: TGCAGTGCTAGAGATCCCCCTAGCGGACAAGAGACCCAGTACTTC; CDR3aa: CSARDPPSGQETQYF
v_gene: TRBV6-2/TRBV6-3; j_gene: TRBJ2-2; d_gene: -; abundance: -; CDR3nt: TGTGCCAGCAGTTTCGTGGCCACCGGGGAGCCGTTTTTT; CDR3aa: CASSFVATGEPFF
v_gene: TRBV4-1; j_gene: TRBJ1-2; d_gene: -; abundance: -; CDR3nt: TGCGCCAGCAGCCAAGGCAGGGAGAGCTATGCCTACACCTTC; CDR3aa: CASSQGRESYAYTF
v_gene: TRBV28; j_gene: TRBJ1-6; d_gene: -; abundance: -; CDR3nt: TGTGCCAGCAGAAGGGGAGTGGTGAATTCACCCCTCCACTTC; CDR3aa: CASRRGVVNSPLHF
v_gene: TRBV4-2; j_gene: TRBJ1-2; d_gene: TRBD1; abundance: -; CDR3nt: TGTGTCAGCAGCCAGGGGGGGCTGGATATAGGTGGCTACACCTTT; CDR3aa: CVSSQGGLDIGGYTF
v_gene: TRBV11-2; j_gene: TRBJ1-3; d_gene: -; abundance: -; CDR3nt: TGTGCCAGGGGCGAACATGGGTCGAGCTCTGGAAACACCATATATTTT; CDR3aa: CARGEHGSSSGNTIYF